These T cell receptor beta chains were read from a single sample in a study of shared clonotypes between healthy human individuals. The protocol was immunoSEQ multiplex PCR, while the TCRdb copy is restricted to in-frame clones and leaves out a portion. This sample has 600,000 to 750,000 clones, with approximately 75% found just once. Source material: memory CD4+ T cells sorted from blood. The receptor source for this set is a woman aged 30 to 39 in good health. CDR3s include the opening cysteine and the closing phenylalanine or tryptophan.

CAWSTSLYEQYF TRBV30
CARTEYLNTEAFF TRBV30
CASSLQGDSYEQYF TRBV7-3
CASSLGTAGNTIYF TRBV11-2
CASSLIASGRAQNEQFF TRBV7-2
CASSPQSQNTEAFF TRBV18
CASSFILDPGSGELFF TRBV6-6
CASSSSGTETQYF TRBV28
CASSSRTANYGYTF TRBV28
CASEGQPYEQYF TRBV18
CASSPHLGQHYEQYF TRBV28
CASSPGQSPNEKLFF TRBV28
CASSYVRGLGNTIYF TRBV6-5
CASSLWGRGRGGGTDTQYF TRBV28
CASSDYGSFGNTIYF TRBV25-1